A selection of T cell receptor beta chains follows, all from one sample in a study of T cell responses to AZD1222 COVID-19 vaccine. Sequencing used immunoSEQ multiplex PCR; TCRdb keeps in-frame clones, though not all of them. The table records 99,000 or so clones, roughly 85% of them present only once. Specimen: peripheral blood, collected on day 0 of AZD1222 vaccination. These receptor sequences come from an adult in good health. The CDR3 runs from the conserved cysteine through the conserved F or W. Fields, in order: V gene, D gene, clone size, J gene, CDR3 protein, CDR3 DNA. The D gene is left open where the match is weak. Clone sizes are given selectively: once, few, many, or a class where the clone is expanded.

V gene: TRBV3-1/TRBV3-2
D gene: -
clone size: -
J gene: TRBJ1-2
CDR3 protein: CASSQEGAGYYGYTF
CDR3 DNA: TGTGCCAGCAGCCAAGAGGGGGCGGGGTACTATGGCTACACCTTC

V gene: TRBV4-3
D gene: -
clone size: -
J gene: TRBJ1-1
CDR3 protein: CASSPSSGTEAFF
CDR3 DNA: TGCGCCAGCAGCCCCTCCAGTGGGACTGAAGCTTTCTTT

V gene: TRBV5-1
D gene: TRBD1
clone size: -
J gene: TRBJ1-6
CDR3 protein: CASSAEGAPNSPLHF
CDR3 DNA: TGTGCCAGCAGCGCCGAGGGGGCCCCTAATTCACCCCTCCACTTT

V gene: TRBV5-1
D gene: -
clone size: -
J gene: TRBJ1-1
CDR3 protein: CASSLVLPSGNTEAFF
CDR3 DNA: TGCGCCAGCAGCCTTGTGCTCCCCTCCGGGAACACTGAAGCTTTCTTT

V gene: TRBV4-3
D gene: -
clone size: -
J gene: TRBJ2-3
CDR3 protein: CASSQDLEVVGGTDTQYF
CDR3 DNA: TGCGCCAGCAGCCAAGACTTGGAAGTGGTAGGCGGCACAGATACGCAGTATTTT

V gene: TRBV2
D gene: TRBD1
clone size: once
J gene: TRBJ1-2
CDR3 protein: CASSDPGGQGYTF
CDR3 DNA: TGTGCCAGCAGTGATCCAGGGGGTCAGGGCTACACCTTC

V gene: TRBV7-9
D gene: -
clone size: -
J gene: TRBJ1-1
CDR3 protein: CASSSRLNTEAFF
CDR3 DNA: TGTGCCAGCAGTTCCAGACTGAACACTGAAGCTTTCTTT

V gene: TRBV5-6
D gene: -
clone size: -
J gene: TRBJ2-5
CDR3 protein: CASSPRDSQETQYF
CDR3 DNA: TGTGCCAGCAGCCCCCGGGACTCTCAAGAGACCCAGTACTTC

V gene: TRBV9
D gene: -
clone size: -
J gene: TRBJ1-2
CDR3 protein: CASTYATGNYGYTF
CDR3 DNA: TGTGCCAGCACCTACGCTACAGGCAACTATGGCTACACCTTC

V gene: TRBV4-1
D gene: TRBD1
clone size: -
J gene: TRBJ1-2
CDR3 protein: CASRTRTGGNYGYTF
CDR3 DNA: TGCGCCAGCAGAACTAGGACAGGAGGTAACTATGGCTACACCTTC

V gene: TRBV11-2
D gene: TRBD1
clone size: -
J gene: TRBJ1-4
CDR3 protein: CASSFWGQTNEKLFF
CDR3 DNA: TGTGCCAGCAGCTTTTGGGGACAGACTAATGAAAAACTGTTTTTT

V gene: TRBV10-3
D gene: -
clone size: -
J gene: TRBJ1-1
CDR3 protein: CAISEQYGGRDTEAFF
CDR3 DNA: TGTGCCATCAGTGAGCAATATGGGGGGAGGGACACTGAAGCTTTCTTT

V gene: TRBV3-1/TRBV3-2
D gene: TRBD2
clone size: -
J gene: TRBJ2-3
CDR3 protein: CASSHQGSGGGTDTQYF
CDR3 DNA: TGTGCCAGCAGCCATCAAGGTAGCGGGGGCGGCACAGATACGCAGTATTTT

V gene: TRBV4-3
D gene: -
clone size: -
J gene: TRBJ1-1
CDR3 protein: CASSQGLVLNTEAFF
CDR3 DNA: TGCGCCAGCAGCCAAGGGCTGGTATTGAACACTGAAGCTTTCTTT

V gene: TRBV4-1
D gene: TRBD2
clone size: -
J gene: TRBJ2-1
CDR3 protein: CASRSPSGSLDNEQFF
CDR3 DNA: TGCGCCAGCAGGTCCCCTAGCGGGAGTCTGGACAATGAGCAGTTCTTC

V gene: TRBV30
D gene: TRBD1
clone size: -
J gene: TRBJ1-5
CDR3 protein: CAWSVGTVSNQPQHF
CDR3 DNA: TGTGCCTGGAGTGTGGGGACAGTTTCCAACCAGCCCCAGCATTTT

V gene: TRBV10-1
D gene: -
clone size: -
J gene: TRBJ1-1
CDR3 protein: CASSGGTEAFF
CDR3 DNA: TGCGCCAGCAGTGGTGGGACTGAAGCTTTCTTT

V gene: TRBV29-1
D gene: -
clone size: -
J gene: TRBJ2-7
CDR3 protein: CSVVTALGEQYF
CDR3 DNA: TGCAGCGTTGTGACAGCTTTGGGGGAGCAGTACTTC

V gene: TRBV7-7
D gene: -
clone size: -
J gene: TRBJ2-2
CDR3 protein: CASSFRDNTGELFF
CDR3 DNA: TGTGCTAGCAGCTTTCGGGACAACACCGGGGAGCTGTTTTTT

V gene: TRBV30
D gene: TRBD1
clone size: -
J gene: TRBJ1-2
CDR3 protein: CAWSMGQGIEGYTF
CDR3 DNA: TGTGCCTGGAGTATGGGACAGGGGATCGAGGGCTACACCTTC

V gene: TRBV4-3
D gene: -
clone size: -
J gene: TRBJ2-2
CDR3 protein: CASSQEADTGELFF
CDR3 DNA: TGCGCCAGCAGCCAAGAGGCGGACACCGGGGAGCTGTTTTTT

V gene: TRBV11-3
D gene: TRBD1
clone size: -
J gene: TRBJ2-5
CDR3 protein: CASSPQQGYYRETQYF
CDR3 DNA: TGTGCCAGCAGCCCACAACAGGGGTATTACCGAGAGACCCAGTACTTC

V gene: TRBV6-6
D gene: -
clone size: -
J gene: TRBJ1-2
CDR3 protein: CASYRPIAYGYTF
CDR3 DNA: TGTGCCAGTTACCGCCCCATCGCATATGGCTACACCTTC

V gene: TRBV9
D gene: -
clone size: once
J gene: TRBJ1-1
CDR3 protein: CASSPSVGYTPEAFF
CDR3 DNA: TGTGCCAGCAGCCCCTCCGTTGGCTACACCCCTGAAGCTTTCTTT

V gene: TRBV5-4
D gene: -
clone size: -
J gene: TRBJ1-1
CDR3 protein: CASSLSEFTEAFF
CDR3 DNA: TGTGCCAGCAGCTTGTCCGAGTTCACTGAAGCTTTCTTT

V gene: TRBV5-6
D gene: -
clone size: few
J gene: TRBJ1-2
CDR3 protein: CASSLVQFNYGYTF
CDR3 DNA: TGTGCCAGCAGCTTGGTCCAGTTTAACTATGGCTACACCTTC

V gene: TRBV19
D gene: -
clone size: -
J gene: TRBJ1-5
CDR3 protein: CASSIPGADGNQPQHF
CDR3 DNA: TGTGCCAGTAGTATACCGGGGGCGGATGGCAATCAGCCCCAGCATTTT

V gene: TRBV6-6
D gene: TRBD1
clone size: -
J gene: TRBJ1-4
CDR3 protein: CASSYSGGGEKLFF
CDR3 DNA: TGTGCCAGCAGTTACTCAGGGGGCGGTGAAAAACTGTTTTTT

V gene: TRBV6-5
D gene: -
clone size: once
J gene: TRBJ1-1
CDR3 protein: CASSPRTSNTEAFF
CDR3 DNA: TGTGCCAGCAGTCCGCGGACGTCGAACACTGAAGCTTTCTTT

V gene: TRBV5-1
D gene: TRBD2
clone size: -
J gene: TRBJ2-1
CDR3 protein: CASSLVASGSLSEQFF
CDR3 DNA: TGTGCCAGCAGCTTGGTAGCGAGCGGGAGCTTGAGTGAGCAGTTCTTC

V gene: TRBV4-2
D gene: TRBD2
clone size: -
J gene: TRBJ2-1
CDR3 protein: CASSLTQRESHNEQFF
CDR3 DNA: TGTGCCAGCAGCCTAACTCAGCGGGAGTCCCACAATGAGCAGTTCTTC

V gene: TRBV7-6
D gene: TRBD1
clone size: -
J gene: TRBJ2-6
CDR3 protein: CASSLDQGARGANVLTF
CDR3 DNA: TGTGCCAGCAGCTTAGATCAGGGGGCAAGGGGGGCCAACGTCCTGACTTTC

V gene: TRBV9
D gene: TRBD2
clone size: -
J gene: TRBJ2-3
CDR3 protein: CASSPRVRGGDTQYF
CDR3 DNA: TGTGCCAGCAGCCCCCGGGTCCGGGGGGGAGATACGCAGTATTTT

V gene: TRBV5-1
D gene: TRBD1
clone size: -
J gene: TRBJ2-2
CDR3 protein: CASSATPGQGAGGELFF
CDR3 DNA: TGCGCCAGCAGCGCAACACCGGGACAGGGGGCTGGCGGGGAGCTGTTTTTT

V gene: TRBV18
D gene: -
clone size: -
J gene: TRBJ2-2
CDR3 protein: CASSLVQSNTGELFF
CDR3 DNA: TGTGCCAGCTCACTGGTACAGTCGAACACCGGGGAGCTGTTTTTT

V gene: TRBV7-2
D gene: -
clone size: -
J gene: TRBJ2-7
CDR3 protein: CASRLTGTVSFEQYF
CDR3 DNA: TGTGCCAGCAGGTTAACTGGGACTGTCTCCTTCGAGCAGTACTTC

V gene: TRBV3-1/TRBV3-2
D gene: -
clone size: -
J gene: TRBJ1-4
CDR3 protein: CASSPHVGKLFF
CDR3 DNA: TGTGCCAGCAGCCCCCACGTAGGGAAACTGTTTTTT

V gene: TRBV11-2
D gene: -
clone size: -
J gene: TRBJ2-5
CDR3 protein: CASRSGTRVSQYF
CDR3 DNA: TGTGCCAGCAGGTCCGGGACTCGCGTCTCCCAGTACTTC

V gene: TRBV7-2
D gene: -
clone size: -
J gene: TRBJ2-3
CDR3 protein: CASSLVVGNTQYF
CDR3 DNA: TGTGCCAGCAGCTTAGTGGTCGGGAATACGCAGTATTTT